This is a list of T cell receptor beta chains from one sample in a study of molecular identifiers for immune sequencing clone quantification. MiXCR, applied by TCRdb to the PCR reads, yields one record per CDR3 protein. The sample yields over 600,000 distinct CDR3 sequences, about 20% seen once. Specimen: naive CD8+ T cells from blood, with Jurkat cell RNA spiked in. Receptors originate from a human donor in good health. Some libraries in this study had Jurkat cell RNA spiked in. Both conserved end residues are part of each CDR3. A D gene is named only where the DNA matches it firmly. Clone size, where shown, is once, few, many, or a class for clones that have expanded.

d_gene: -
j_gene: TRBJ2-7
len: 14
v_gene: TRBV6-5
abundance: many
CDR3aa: CASSLGTHTDEQYF
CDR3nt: TGTGCCAGCAGCTTAGGGACACACACGGACGAGCAGTACTTC

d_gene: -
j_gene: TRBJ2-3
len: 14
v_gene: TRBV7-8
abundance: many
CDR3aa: CASSLMGSTDTQYF
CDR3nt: TGTGCCAGCAGCTTAATGGGGAGCACAGATACGCAGTATTTT

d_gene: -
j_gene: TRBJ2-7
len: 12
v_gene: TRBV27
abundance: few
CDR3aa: CASSPSWPEQYF
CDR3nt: TGTGCCAGCAGTCCCTCCTGGCCCGAGCAGTACTTC

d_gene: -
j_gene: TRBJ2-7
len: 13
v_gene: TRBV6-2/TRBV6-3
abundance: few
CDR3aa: CASSYEHTYEQYF
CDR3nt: TGTGCCAGCAGTTACGAACACACCTACGAGCAGTACTTC

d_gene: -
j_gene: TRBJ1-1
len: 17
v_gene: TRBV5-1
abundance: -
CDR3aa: CASSLGWGDLGDTEAFF
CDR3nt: TGCGCCAGCAGCTTGGGTTGGGGGGACCTGGGGGACACTGAAGCTTTCTTT

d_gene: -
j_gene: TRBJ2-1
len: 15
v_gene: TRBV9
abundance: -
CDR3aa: CASSVEDQDYNEQFF
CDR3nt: TGTGCCAGCAGCGTTGAGGACCAGGACTACAATGAGCAGTTCTTC

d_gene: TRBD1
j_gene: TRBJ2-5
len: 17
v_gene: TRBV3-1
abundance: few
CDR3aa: CASSQEGIQGYQETQYF
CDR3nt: TGTGCCAGCAGCCAAGAGGGGATACAGGGGTACCAAGAGACCCAGTACTTC

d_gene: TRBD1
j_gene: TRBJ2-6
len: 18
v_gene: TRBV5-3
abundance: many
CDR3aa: CARSPARDSNSGANVLTF
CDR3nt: TGTGCCAGAAGCCCCGCAAGGGACAGCAACTCTGGGGCCAACGTCCTGACTTTC

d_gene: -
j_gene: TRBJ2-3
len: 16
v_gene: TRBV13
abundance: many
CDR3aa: CASSLSLGGPRDTQYF
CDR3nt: TGTGCCAGCAGCTTATCGTTAGGGGGGCCAAGGGATACGCAGTATTTT

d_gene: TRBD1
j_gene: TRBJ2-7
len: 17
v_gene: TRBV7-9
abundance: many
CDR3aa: CASSGPVTGGSAYEQYF
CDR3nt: TGTGCCAGCAGCGGGCCGGTTACAGGGGGCTCGGCCTACGAGCAGTACTTC

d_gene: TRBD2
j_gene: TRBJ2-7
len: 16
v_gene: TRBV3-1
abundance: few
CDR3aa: CASSQGGTSGGYEQYF
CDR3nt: TGTGCCAGCAGCCAGGGTGGTACTAGCGGGGGGTACGAGCAGTACTTC

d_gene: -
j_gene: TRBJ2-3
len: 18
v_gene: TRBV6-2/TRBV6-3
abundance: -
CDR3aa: CASSRRDRELTSTDTQYF
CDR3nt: TGTGCCAGCAGCAGGCGTGATAGGGAACTTACTAGCACAGATACGCAGTATTTT

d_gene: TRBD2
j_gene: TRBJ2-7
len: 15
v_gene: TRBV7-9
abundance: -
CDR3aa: CASSPPSGATYEQYF
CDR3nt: TGTGCCAGCAGCCCACCAAGCGGGGCAACCTACGAGCAGTACTTC

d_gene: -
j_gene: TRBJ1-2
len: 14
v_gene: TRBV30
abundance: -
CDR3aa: CAWMGWGMDYGYTF
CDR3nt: TGTGCCTGGATGGGATGGGGCATGGATTATGGCTACACCTTC

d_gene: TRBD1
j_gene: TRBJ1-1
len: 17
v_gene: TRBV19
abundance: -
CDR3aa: CASSIQTGGYWNTEAFF
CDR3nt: TGTGCCAGTAGTATTCAGACAGGGGGCTATTGGAACACTGAAGCTTTCTTT

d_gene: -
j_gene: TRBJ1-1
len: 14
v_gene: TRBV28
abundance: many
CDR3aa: CASSLPGPGTEAFF
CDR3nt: TGTGCCAGCAGTTTACCGGGACCGGGGACTGAAGCTTTCTTT

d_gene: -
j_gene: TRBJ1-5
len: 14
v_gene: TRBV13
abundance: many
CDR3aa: CASSLADGSQPQHF
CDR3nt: TGTGCCAGCAGCTTAGCCGACGGCAGTCAGCCCCAGCATTTT

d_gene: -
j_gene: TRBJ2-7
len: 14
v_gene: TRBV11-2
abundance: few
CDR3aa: CASRRPGSTHEQYF
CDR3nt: TGTGCCAGCAGACGCCCGGGTTCCACCCACGAGCAGTACTTC

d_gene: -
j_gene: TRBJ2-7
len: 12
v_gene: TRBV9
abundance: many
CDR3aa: CASSGGGYEQYF
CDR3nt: TGTGCCAGCAGCGGAGGGGGGTACGAGCAGTACTTC

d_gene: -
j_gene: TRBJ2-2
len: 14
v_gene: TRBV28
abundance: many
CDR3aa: CASSFYKATGELFF
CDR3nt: TGTGCCAGCAGTTTCTACAAGGCCACCGGGGAGCTGTTTTTT

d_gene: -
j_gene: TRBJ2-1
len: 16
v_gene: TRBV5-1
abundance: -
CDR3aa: CASSGGGRESYNEQFF
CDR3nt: TGCGCCAGCAGCGGAGGCGGGCGCGAGTCCTACAATGAGCAGTTCTTC

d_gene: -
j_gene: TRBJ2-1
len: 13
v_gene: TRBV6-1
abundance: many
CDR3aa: CASSEPTTAEKFF
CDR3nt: TGTGCCAGCAGTGAACCCACGACAGCAGAGAAGTTCTTC

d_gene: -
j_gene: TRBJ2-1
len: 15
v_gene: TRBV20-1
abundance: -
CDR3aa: CSAPMKGRSKNEQFF
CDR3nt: TGCAGTGCCCCAATGAAGGGAAGGTCGAAAAATGAGCAGTTCTTC

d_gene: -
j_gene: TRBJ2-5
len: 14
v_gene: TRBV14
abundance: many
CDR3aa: CASSPGPAAETQYF
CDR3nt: TGTGCCAGCAGCCCAGGGCCAGCGGCAGAGACCCAGTACTTC